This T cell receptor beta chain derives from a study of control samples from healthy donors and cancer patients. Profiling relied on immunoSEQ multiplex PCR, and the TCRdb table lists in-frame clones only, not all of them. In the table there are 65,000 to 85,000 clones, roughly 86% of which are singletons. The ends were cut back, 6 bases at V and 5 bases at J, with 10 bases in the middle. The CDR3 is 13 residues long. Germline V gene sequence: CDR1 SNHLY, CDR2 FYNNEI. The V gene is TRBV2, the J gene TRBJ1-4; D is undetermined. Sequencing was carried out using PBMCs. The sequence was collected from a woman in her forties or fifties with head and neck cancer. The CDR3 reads CASRDGANEKLFF. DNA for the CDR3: TGTGCCAGCAGGGACGGAGCGAATGAAAAACTGTTTTTT.